This entry is about one TCR beta chain. These data come from a study of blood T cell repertoires in COVID-19. Method: immunoSEQ multiplex PCR; TCRdb's copy keeps in-frame clones and lacks some. The profile shows about 140,000 clones, approximately 88% of them singletons. Germline V gene lookup returns CDR1 SEHNR and CDR2 FQNEAQ (reference sequence). This CDR3 is 15 amino acids long. Trimming removed 5 bases at V and 0 bases at J, with 11 bases between. The chain uses TRBV7-9 and TRBJ1-3; D gene uncertain. The sequence came from a woman between 45 and 65 years old with acute or convalescent COVID-19. The sample comprised peripheral blood. CDR3 loop: CASSNPGSSGNTIYF. The CDR3 coding sequence is TGTGCCAGCAGCAATCCAGGCTCCTCTGGAAACACCATATATTTT.